The T cell receptor (beta chain) under discussion was sequenced for a study of T cells in localized non-small cell lung cancer. Trimming left V 1 base short and J 4 bases short, with 10 bases between. The CDR3 length is 13 residues. Germline loops: CDR1 GTSNPN, CDR2 SVGIG (reference sequence). General observations from the study: Clonality peaked in uninvolved adjacent lung rather than tumor.

Only in-frame clones appear in the TCRdb table, and some are missing; sequencing was by immunoSEQ multiplex PCR. This sample carries roughly 35,000 clones, approximately 89% of them seen once, and the ten largest clones take over 9.5%. Notes on this clone: The antigen is not known.

The V gene is TRBV30, the J gene TRBJ1-2; no definite D call. Sample: peripheral blood mononuclear cells, taken before any cancer treatment. This clonotype originated in a female donor over 55 with stage II lung adenocarcinoma. Written as DNA, the CDR3 is TGTGCCTGGAGTGAAGTAGGGTTCTATGGCTACACCTTC. It translates to CAWSEVGFYGYTF.